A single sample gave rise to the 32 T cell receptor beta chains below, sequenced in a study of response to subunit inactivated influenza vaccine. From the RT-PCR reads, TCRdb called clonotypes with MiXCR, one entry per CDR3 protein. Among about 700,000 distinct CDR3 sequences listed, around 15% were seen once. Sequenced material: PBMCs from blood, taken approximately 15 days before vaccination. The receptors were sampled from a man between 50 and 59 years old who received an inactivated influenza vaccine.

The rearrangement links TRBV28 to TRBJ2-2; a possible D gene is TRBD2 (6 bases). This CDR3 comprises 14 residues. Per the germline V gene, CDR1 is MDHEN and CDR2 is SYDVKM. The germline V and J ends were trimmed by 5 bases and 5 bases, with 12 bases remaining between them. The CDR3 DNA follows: TGTGCCAGCAGTCTGGGACTCCAGACCGGGGAGCTGTTTTTT. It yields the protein CASSLGLQTGELFF.

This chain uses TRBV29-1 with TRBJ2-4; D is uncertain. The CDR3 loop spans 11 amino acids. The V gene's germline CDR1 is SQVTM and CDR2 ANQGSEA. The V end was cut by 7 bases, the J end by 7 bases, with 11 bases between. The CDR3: CSAVDGNIQYF. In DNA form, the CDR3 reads TGCAGCGCCGTGGACGGGAACATTCAGTACTTC.

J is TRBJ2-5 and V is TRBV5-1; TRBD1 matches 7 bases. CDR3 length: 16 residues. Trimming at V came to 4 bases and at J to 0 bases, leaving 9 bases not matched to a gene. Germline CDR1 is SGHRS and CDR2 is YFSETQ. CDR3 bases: TGCGCCAGCAGCCCCACCGGGACAGCCTACCAAGAGACCCAGTACTTC. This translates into CASSPTGTAYQETQYF.

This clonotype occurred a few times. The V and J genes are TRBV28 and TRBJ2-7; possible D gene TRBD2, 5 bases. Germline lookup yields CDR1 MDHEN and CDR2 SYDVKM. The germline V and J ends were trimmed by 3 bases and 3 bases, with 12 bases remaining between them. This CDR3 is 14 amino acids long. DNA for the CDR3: TGTGCCAGCAGTTTTCGAGGGCAGAGCTACGAGCAGTACTTC. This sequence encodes CASSFRGQSYEQYF. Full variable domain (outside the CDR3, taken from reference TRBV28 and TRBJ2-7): DVKVTQSSRYLVKRTGEKVFLECVQDMDHENMFWYRQDPGLGLRLIYFSYDVKMKEKGDIPEGYSVSREKKERFSLILESASTNQTSMYLCASSFRGQSYEQYFGPGTRLTVT.

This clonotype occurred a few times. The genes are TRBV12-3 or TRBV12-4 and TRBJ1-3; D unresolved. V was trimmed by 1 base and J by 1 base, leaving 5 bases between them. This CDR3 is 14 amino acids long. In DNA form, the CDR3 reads TGTGCCAGCAGTTTAGGTTGGTCTGGAAACACCATATATTTT. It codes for CASSLGWSGNTIYF.

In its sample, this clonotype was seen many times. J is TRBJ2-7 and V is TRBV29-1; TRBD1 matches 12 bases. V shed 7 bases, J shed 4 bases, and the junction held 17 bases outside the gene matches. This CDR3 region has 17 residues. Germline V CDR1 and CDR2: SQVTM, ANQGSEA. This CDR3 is CSANLLSGTGGWYEQYF. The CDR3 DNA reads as TGCAGCGCTAACCTCCTTTCCGGGACAGGGGGCTGGTACGAGCAGTACTTC.

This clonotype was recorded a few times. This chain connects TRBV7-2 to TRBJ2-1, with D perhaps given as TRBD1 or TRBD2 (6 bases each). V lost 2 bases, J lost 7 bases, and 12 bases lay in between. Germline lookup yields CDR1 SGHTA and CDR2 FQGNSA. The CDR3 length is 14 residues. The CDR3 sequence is CASSLLQGRNEQFF. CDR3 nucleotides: TGTGCCAGCAGCTTACTCCAGGGGAGGAATGAGCAGTTCTTC.

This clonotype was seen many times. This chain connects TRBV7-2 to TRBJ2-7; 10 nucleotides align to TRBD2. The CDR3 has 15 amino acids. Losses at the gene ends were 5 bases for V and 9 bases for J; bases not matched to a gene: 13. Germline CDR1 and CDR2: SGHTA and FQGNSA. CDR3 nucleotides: TGTGCCAGCAGCCCCCGACTAGCGGGCCACTTAGGGCAGTACTTC. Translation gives CASSPRLAGHLGQYF.

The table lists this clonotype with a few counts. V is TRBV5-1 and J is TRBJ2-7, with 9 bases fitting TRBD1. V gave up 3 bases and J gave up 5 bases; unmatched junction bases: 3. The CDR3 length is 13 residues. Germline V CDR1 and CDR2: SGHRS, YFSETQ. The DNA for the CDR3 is TGCGCCAGCAGCTCAACAGGGGGCAACGAGCAGTACTTC. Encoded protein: CASSSTGGNEQYF.

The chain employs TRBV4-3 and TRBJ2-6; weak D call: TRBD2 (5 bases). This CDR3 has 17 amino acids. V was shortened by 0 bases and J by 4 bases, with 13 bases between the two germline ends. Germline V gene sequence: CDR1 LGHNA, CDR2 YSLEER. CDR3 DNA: TGCGCCAGCAGCCAAGATCGTGCGGGTACCGGGGCCAACGTCCTGACTTTC. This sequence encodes CASSQDRAGTGANVLTF.

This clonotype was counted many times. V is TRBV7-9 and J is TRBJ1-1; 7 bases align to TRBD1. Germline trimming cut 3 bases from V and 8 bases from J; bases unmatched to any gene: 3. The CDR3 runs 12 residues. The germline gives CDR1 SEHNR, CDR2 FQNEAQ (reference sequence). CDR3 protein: CASSFQGGEAFF. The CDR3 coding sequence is TGTGCCAGCAGCTTCCAAGGGGGCGAAGCTTTCTTT.

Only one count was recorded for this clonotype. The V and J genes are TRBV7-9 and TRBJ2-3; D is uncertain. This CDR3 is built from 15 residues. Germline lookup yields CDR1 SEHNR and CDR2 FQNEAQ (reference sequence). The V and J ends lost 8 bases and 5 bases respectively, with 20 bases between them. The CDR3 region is CASGSGSEVGDTQYF. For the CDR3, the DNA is TGTGCCAGCGGCTCCGGGTCTGAGGTGGGAGATACGCAGTATTTT.

The CDR3 sequence: CSVEGTSRYEQYF. CDR3 DNA sequence: TGCAGCGTTGAGGGGACTAGCAGGTACGAGCAGTACTTC. The chain recombines TRBV29-1 with TRBJ2-7; 9 bases match TRBD2. Germline V gene data show CDR1 as SQVTM and CDR2 as ANQGSEA. The V and J ends lost 3 bases and 4 bases, in that order; junction bases with no gene match: 4. CDR3 length equals 13 residues.

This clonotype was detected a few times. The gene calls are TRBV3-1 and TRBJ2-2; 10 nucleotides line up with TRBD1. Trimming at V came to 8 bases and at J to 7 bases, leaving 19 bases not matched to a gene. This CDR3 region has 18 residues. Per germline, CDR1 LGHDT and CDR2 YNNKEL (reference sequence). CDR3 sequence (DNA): TGTGCCAGCGGTGTCGGGACAGGGGCCAGGACGGGCGTCGGGGAGCTGTTTTTT. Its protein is CASGVGTGARTGVGELFF. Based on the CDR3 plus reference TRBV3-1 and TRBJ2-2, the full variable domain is DTAVSQTPKYLVTQMGNDKSIKCEQNLGHDTMYWYKQDSKKFLKIMFSYNNKELIINETVPNRFSPKSPDKAHLNLHINSLELGDSAVYFCASGVGTGARTGVGELFFGEGSRLTVL.

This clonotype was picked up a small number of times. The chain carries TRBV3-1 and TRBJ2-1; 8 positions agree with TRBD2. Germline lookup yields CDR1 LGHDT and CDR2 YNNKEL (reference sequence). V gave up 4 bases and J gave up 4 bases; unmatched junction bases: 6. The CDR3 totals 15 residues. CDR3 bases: TGTGCCAGCAGCCCCGGAGCGGGAGATTACAATGAGCAGTTCTTC. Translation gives CASSPGAGDYNEQFF.

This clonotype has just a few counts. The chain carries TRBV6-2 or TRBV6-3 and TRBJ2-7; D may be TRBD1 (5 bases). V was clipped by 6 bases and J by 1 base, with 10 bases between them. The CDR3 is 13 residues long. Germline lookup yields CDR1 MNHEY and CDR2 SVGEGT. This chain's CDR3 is CASRFSGSYEQYF. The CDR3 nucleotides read TGTGCCAGCAGATTCTCAGGGTCCTACGAGCAGTACTTC.

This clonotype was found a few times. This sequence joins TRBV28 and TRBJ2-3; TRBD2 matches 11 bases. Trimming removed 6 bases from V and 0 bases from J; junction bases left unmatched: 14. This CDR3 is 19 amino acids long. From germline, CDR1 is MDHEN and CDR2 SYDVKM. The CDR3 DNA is TGTGCCAGCAGCCCGGGGAGGGCTAGCGGGAGGAAAAGCACAGATACGCAGTATTTT. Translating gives CASSPGRASGRKSTDTQYF.

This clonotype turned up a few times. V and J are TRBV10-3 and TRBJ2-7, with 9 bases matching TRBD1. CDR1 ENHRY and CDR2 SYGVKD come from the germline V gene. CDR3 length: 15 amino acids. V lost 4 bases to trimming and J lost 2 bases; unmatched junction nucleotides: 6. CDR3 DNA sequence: TGTGCCATCAGTGCCCGCACAGGGGGCCCCTACGAGCAGTACTTC. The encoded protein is CAISARTGGPYEQYF.

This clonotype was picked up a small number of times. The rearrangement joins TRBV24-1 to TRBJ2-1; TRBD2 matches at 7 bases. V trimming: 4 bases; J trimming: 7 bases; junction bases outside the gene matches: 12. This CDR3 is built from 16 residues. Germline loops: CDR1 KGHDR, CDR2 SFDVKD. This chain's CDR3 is CATSDAWEGPGNEQFF. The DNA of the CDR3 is TGTGCCACCAGTGACGCCTGGGAGGGCCCTGGGAATGAGCAGTTCTTC.

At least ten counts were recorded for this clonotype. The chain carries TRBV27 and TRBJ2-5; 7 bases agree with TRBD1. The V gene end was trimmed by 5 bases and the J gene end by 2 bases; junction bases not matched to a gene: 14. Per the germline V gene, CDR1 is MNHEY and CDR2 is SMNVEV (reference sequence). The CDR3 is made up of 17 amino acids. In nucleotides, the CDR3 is TGTGCCAGCAGTGTCACCTCCTTGACAGGGCCACAAGAGACCCAGTACTTC. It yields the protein CASSVTSLTGPQETQYF.

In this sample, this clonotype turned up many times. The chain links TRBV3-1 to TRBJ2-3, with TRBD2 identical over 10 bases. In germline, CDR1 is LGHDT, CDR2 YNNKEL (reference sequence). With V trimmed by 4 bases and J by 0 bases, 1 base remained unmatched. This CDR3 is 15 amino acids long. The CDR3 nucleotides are TGTGCCAGCAGCCCGGGACTAGCGAGCACAGATACGCAGTATTTT. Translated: CASSPGLASTDTQYF.

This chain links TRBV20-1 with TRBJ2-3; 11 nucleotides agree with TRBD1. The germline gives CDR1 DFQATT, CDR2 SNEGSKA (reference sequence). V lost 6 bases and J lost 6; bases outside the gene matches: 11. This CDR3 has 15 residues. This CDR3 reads CSASLRTGGEDTQYF. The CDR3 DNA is TGCAGTGCCAGCCTAAGGACAGGGGGCGAGGATACGCAGTATTTT.

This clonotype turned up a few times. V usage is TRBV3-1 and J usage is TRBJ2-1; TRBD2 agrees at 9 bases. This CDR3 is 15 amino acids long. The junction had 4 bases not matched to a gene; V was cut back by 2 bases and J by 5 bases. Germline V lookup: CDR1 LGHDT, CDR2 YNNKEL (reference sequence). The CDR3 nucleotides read TGTGCCAGCAGCCAACTTAGCGGGAGCCACAATGAGCAGTTCTTC. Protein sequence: CASSQLSGSHNEQFF.

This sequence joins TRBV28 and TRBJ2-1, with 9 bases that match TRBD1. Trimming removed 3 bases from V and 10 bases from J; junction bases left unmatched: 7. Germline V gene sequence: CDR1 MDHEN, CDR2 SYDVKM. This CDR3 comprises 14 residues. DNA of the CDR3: TGTGCCAGCAGTTTCTCGGGGACAGGGTTCGAGCAGTTCTTC. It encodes CASSFSGTGFEQFF.

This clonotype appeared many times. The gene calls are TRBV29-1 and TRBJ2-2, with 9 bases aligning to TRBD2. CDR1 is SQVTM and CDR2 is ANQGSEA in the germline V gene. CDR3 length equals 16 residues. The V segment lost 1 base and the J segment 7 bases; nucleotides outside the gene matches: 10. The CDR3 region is CSVEVPAGGPGGELFF. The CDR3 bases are TGCAGCGTTGAAGTGCCGGCGGGAGGGCCCGGCGGGGAGCTGTTTTTT.

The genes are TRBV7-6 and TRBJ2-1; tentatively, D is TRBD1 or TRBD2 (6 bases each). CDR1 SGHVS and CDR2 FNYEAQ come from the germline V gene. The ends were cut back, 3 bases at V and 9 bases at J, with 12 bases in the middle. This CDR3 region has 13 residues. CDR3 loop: CASSLLKGGEQFF. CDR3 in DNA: TGTGCCAGCAGCTTGTTAAAGGGGGGTGAGCAGTTCTTC.

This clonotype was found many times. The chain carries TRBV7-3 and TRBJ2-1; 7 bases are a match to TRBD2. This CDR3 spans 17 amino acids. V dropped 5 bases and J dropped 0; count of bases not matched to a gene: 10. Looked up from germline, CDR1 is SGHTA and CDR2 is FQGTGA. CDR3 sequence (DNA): TGTGCCAGCAGCATCAGACTAGCCCCGAGCTCCTACAATGAGCAGTTCTTC. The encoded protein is CASSIRLAPSSYNEQFF.

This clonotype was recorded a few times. Written as DNA, the CDR3 is TGTGCCAGCAGCCAAGTTTTATCGACTCCGCCCAAGGAGCAGTTCTTC. Translated, it gives CASSQVLSTPPKEQFF. J is TRBJ2-1 and V is TRBV4-2, with no clear D. Germline-derived CDR1 and CDR2 are LGHNA and YNFKEQ. Trimming took off 1 base at V and 10 bases at J, with 20 bases between the two ends. This CDR3 region has 16 residues.

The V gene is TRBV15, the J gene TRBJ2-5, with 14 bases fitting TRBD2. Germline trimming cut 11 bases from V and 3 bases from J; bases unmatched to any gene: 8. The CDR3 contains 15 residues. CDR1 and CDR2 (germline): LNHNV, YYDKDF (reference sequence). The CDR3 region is CAARPGLAGEETQYF. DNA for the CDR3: TGTGCCGCGAGGCCGGGACTAGCGGGAGAAGAGACCCAGTACTTC.

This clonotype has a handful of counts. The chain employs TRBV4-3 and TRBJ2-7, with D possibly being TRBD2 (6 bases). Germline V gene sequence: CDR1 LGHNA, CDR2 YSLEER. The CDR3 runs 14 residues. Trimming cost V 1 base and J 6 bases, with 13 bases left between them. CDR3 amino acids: CASSQGPAGIEQYF. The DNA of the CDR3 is TGCGCCAGCAGCCAAGGGCCCGCGGGGATCGAGCAGTACTTC.

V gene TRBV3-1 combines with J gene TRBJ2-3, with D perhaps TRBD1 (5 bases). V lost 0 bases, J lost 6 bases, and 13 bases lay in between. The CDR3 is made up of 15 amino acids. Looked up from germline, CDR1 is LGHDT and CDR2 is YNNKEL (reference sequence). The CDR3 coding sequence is TGTGCCAGCAGCCAAGATGGTAGGACAACGGATACGCAGTATTTT. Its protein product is CASSQDGRTTDTQYF.

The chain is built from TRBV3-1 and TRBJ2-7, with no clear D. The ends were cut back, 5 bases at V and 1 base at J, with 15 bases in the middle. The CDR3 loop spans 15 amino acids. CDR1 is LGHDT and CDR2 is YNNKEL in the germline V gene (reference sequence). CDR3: CASSKQPNPSYEQYF. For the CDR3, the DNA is TGTGCCAGCAGCAAGCAGCCCAATCCTTCCTACGAGCAGTACTTC.